The source of this T cell receptor beta chain is a study of control samples from healthy donors and cancer patients (TCRdb year 2020). Libraries were prepared through the immunoSEQ multiplex PCR assay. TCRdb obtained this table from immuneACCESS and retained in-frame rearrangements with V and J assigned. These tables miss some clones; where compared with another copy, unresolved V genes account for less than half of the shortfall, and the remainder is unexplained. The sample yields 110,000 to 150,000 clones; about 93% were counted once. Around 14% of the sample is in the top ten clones. CDR1 and CDR2 were assigned from the germline V gene (reference sequence) as LNHDA and SQIVND. Including cysteine and phenylalanine, the CDR3 has 14 amino acids. Only the CDR3 DNA is retained, 42 bases long and in frame from the first base. Germline trimming amounts to 5 bases on V and 4 bases on J, with 8 as the count of junction bases outside the gene matches.

With regard to this clone: This clone's antigen is unknown. The sample holds no much larger clone one base away, and base qualities are not on file.

The V and J segments used are TRBV19 and TRBJ2-7, and TRBD1 matches 7 of the central bases. Sequencing input: PBMCs. This sequence originates from a man between 60 and 75 years old with colorectal cancer. The bases are TGTGCCAGTAGTTCTCGTGACAGGGTATACGAGCAGTACTTC. Its protein product is CASSSRDRVYEQYF.